Below are 20 T cell receptor beta chains sequenced from a single sample in a study of T cell repertoires in cytomegalovirus infection. Via MiXCR, TCRdb re-called the reads, giving one row per CDR3 protein. The sample includes approximately 550,000 distinct CDR3 sequences, 16% of them seen just once. Sequenced: CD8+ T cells from PBMCs. These receptors were taken from a human donor in good health (CMV status not recorded). Some clones in this sample may be carry-over from other donors' samples.

The chain couples TRBV5-4 to TRBJ1-2; 7 nucleotides align to TRBD1. The CDR3 is 15 residues long. Germline-derived CDR1 and CDR2 are SGHNT and YYREEE (reference sequence). V shed 2 bases and J 4 bases; nucleotides not matched to a gene: 8. In DNA form, the CDR3 reads TGTGCCAGCAGCTTAAGAGGGGGCTTAGTCTATGGCTACACCTTC. It translates to CASSLRGGLVYGYTF.

This clonotype was seen at least ten times. The chain is built from TRBV7-9 and TRBJ2-4; 7 bases fit TRBD2. Germline assignment: CDR1 SEHNR and CDR2 FQNEAQ (reference sequence). Germline trimming cut 5 bases from V and 3 bases from J; bases unmatched to any gene: 10. CDR3 size: 16 residues. CDR3 sequence reads: CASSPGGRRDKNIQYF. The CDR3, as DNA: TGTGCCAGCAGCCCGGGGGGACGGCGGGACAAAAACATTCAGTACTTC.

This clonotype was seen ten or more times. V is TRBV28 and J is TRBJ2-7, with 12 nucleotides matching TRBD1. V lost 4 bases, J lost 3 bases, and 10 bases stayed unmatched. The CDR3 contains 17 residues. Per germline, CDR1 MDHEN and CDR2 SYDVKM. The CDR3 DNA follows: TGTGCCAGCAGTTACCCCGGGACAGGGGGCGAATTCTACGAGCAGTACTTC. This encodes CASSYPGTGGEFYEQYF.

This clonotype came up many times. The gene calls are TRBV4-1 and TRBJ1-5; D perhaps matches TRBD1 (6 bases). Trimming stripped 0 bases from V and 3 bases from J, with 12 bases between. This CDR3 is 16 amino acids long. CDR1 is MGHRA, CDR2 YSYEKL, per germline. DNA for the CDR3: TGCGCCAGCAGCCAAGATATAGGACAGCCCAATCAGCCCCAGCATTTT. Encoded protein: CASSQDIGQPNQPQHF.

This clonotype was seen only a few times. This chain links TRBV10-3 with TRBJ1-1; D gene unclear. The ends were cut back, 3 bases at V and 0 bases at J, with 11 bases in the middle. CDR3 size: 15 residues. The germline gives CDR1 ENHRY, CDR2 SYGVKD. CDR3 residues: CAISDGGSMNTEAFF. CDR3 bases: TGTGCCATCAGTGACGGCGGCTCAATGAACACTGAAGCTTTCTTT.

This clonotype was recorded many times. The chain carries TRBV7-3 and TRBJ2-1; 12 bases align to TRBD2. With V trimmed by 2 bases and J by 4 bases, 0 bases remained unmatched. Germline V gene sequence: CDR1 SGHTA, CDR2 FQGTGA. The CDR3 is 15 amino acids. The CDR3 DNA follows: TGTGCCAGCAGCTTACTAGCGGGGGGGTACAATGAGCAGTTCTTC. It codes for CASSLLAGGYNEQFF. Drawing the rest from reference TRBV7-3 and TRBJ2-1, the complete variable domain is GAGVSQTPSNKVTEKGKYVELRCDPISGHTALYWYRQSLGQGPEFLIYFQGTGAADDSGLPNDRFFAVRPEGSVSTLKIQRTERGDSAVYLCASSLLAGGYNEQFFGPGTRLTVL.

A few counts support this clonotype. This chain uses TRBV3-1 with TRBJ2-7; D gene ambiguous. Looked up from germline, CDR1 is LGHDT and CDR2 is YNNKEL (reference sequence). V lost 3 bases and J lost 0, with 12 bases in between. This CDR3 has 15 amino acids. The CDR3, as DNA: TGTGCCAGCAGCCATAGGACCGAAGACTCCTACGAGCAGTACTTC. It codes for CASSHRTEDSYEQYF.

This clonotype was counted many times. The CDR3 bases are TGTGCCAGCAGCTTTACAGAAACCTACGAGCAGTACTTC. Protein: CASSFTETYEQYF. The chain employs TRBV7-2 and TRBJ2-7; D gene ambiguous. The CDR3 extends over 13 amino acids. V lost 3 bases, J lost 2 bases, and 8 bases lay in between. The V gene's germline CDR1 is SGHTA and CDR2 FQGNSA.

This clonotype was seen ten or more times. V gene TRBV7-2 combines with J gene TRBJ2-3; TRBD2 aligns across 12 bases. This CDR3 contains 15 residues. Germline V lookup: CDR1 SGHTA, CDR2 FQGNSA. After removal of 3 bases from V and 6 bases from J, the junction contained 4 bases not matched to a gene. In DNA, the CDR3 is TGTGCCAGCAGCTTGACTAGCGGGAGTGGGGATACGCAGTATTTT. Protein product: CASSLTSGSGDTQYF. The whole variable domain, remainder taken from reference TRBV7-2 and TRBJ2-3, is GAGVSQSPSNKVTEKGKDVELRCDPISGHTALYWYRQSLGQGLEFLIYFQGNSAPDKSGLPSDRFSAERTGGSVSTLTIQRTQQEDSAVYLCASSLTSGSGDTQYFGPGTRLTVL.

In its sample, this clonotype was seen many times. The chain carries TRBV28 and TRBJ2-1; 11 bases match TRBD2. There are 15 residues in the CDR3. CDR1 MDHEN and CDR2 SYDVKM come from the germline V gene. The V gene end was trimmed by 1 base and the J gene end by 9 bases; junction bases not matched to a gene: 5. DNA for the CDR3: TGTGCCAGCAGTTTATCTATAGCGGGAGGGCCTGAGCAGTTCTTC. Amino acids: CASSLSIAGGPEQFF. The full variable domain, in which reference TRBV28 and TRBJ2-1 provide the parts outside the CDR3, is DVKVTQSSRYLVKRTGEKVFLECVQDMDHENMFWYRQDPGLGLRLIYFSYDVKMKEKGDIPEGYSVSREKKERFSLILESASTNQTSMYLCASSLSIAGGPEQFFGPGTRLTVL.

Only a few counts were recorded for this clonotype. Without the conserved terminal phenylalanine or tryptophan, this CDR3 likely stems from a read error. The V and J genes are TRBV6-5 and TRBJ2-7; 7 nucleotides align to TRBD2. The ends lost 2 bases at V and 6 bases at J; junction bases unmatched: 4. The CDR3 sequence is 13 residues long. The germline CDR1 and CDR2 sequences are MNHEY and SVGAGI. CDR3 protein: CASSYPGGSEQYL. The DNA of the CDR3 is TGTGCCAGCAGTTACCCCGGGGGGAGCGAGCAGTACTTA.

This clonotype was counted at least ten times. The chain employs TRBV14 and TRBJ2-5; D gene uncertain. V shed 6 bases and J shed 4 bases, with 21 bases lying between them. The CDR3 length is 16 residues. The germline CDR1 and CDR2 sequences are SGHDN and FVKESK. Here the CDR3 DNA reads TGTGCCAGCAGTCCTCCTACTGTTTGGACGCCAGAGACCCAGTACTTC. This gives the protein CASSPPTVWTPETQYF.

A few counts support this clonotype. This chain joins TRBV5-4 and TRBJ2-1; weak D call: TRBD1 (5 bases). The CDR3 extends over 14 amino acids. Germline CDR1 SGHNT, CDR2 YYREEE (reference sequence). Trimming pared 1 base from V and 7 bases from J, leaving 12 bases between. CDR3 sequence: CASSLWGTGNEQFF. As DNA, the CDR3 is TGTGCCAGCAGCTTGTGGGGAACAGGAAATGAGCAGTTCTTC.

This chain links TRBV27 with TRBJ2-6; D unclear. V shed 5 bases and J shed 0 bases, with 14 bases lying between them. The CDR3 sequence is 17 residues long. Per germline, CDR1 MNHEY and CDR2 SMNVEV (reference sequence). The CDR3 sequence is CASSPGSRSSGANVLTF. DNA of the CDR3: TGTGCCAGCAGTCCAGGATCCCGGTCCTCTGGGGCCAACGTCCTGACTTTC.

This clonotype was seen only a few times. V usage is TRBV9 and J usage is TRBJ2-5, with D possibly being TRBD1 (6 bases). V lost 0 bases, J lost 4 bases, and 10 bases lay in between. Germline CDR1 SGDLS, CDR2 YYNGEE. The CDR3 spans 14 residues. In DNA, the CDR3 is TGTGCCAGCAGCGTAGGGCAGGGGACAGAGACCCAGTACTTC. This gives the protein CASSVGQGTETQYF.

The rearrangement joins TRBV2 to TRBJ2-1, with TRBD2 matching over 10 bases. V trimming: 10 bases; J trimming: 8 bases; junction bases outside the gene matches: 11. From germline, CDR1 is SNHLY and CDR2 FYNNEI. The CDR3 is 14 residues long. Here the CDR3 DNA reads TGTGCCACCTACGAGCGGGGGGGCAATTATGAGCAGTTCTTC. This sequence encodes CATYERGGNYEQFF. The full variable domain, completed using reference TRBV2 and TRBJ2-1, is EPEVTQTPSHQVTQMGQEVILRCVPISNHLYFYWYRQILGQKVEFLVSFYNNEISEKSEIFDDQFSVERPDGSNFTLKIRSTKLEDSAMYFCATYERGGNYEQFFGPGTRLTVL.

This clonotype was recorded only once. This chain connects TRBV7-9 to TRBJ2-5; no reliable D call. V shed 3 bases and J shed 3 bases, with 8 bases lying between them. Germline CDR1 SEHNR, CDR2 FQNEAQ (reference sequence). CDR3 length: 13 amino acids. The CDR3 region has the DNA TGTGCCAGCAGCTTCAGCTCGGAAGAGACCCAGTACTTC. Its translation is CASSFSSEETQYF.

This clonotype showed up just a few times. This chain joins TRBV7-3 and TRBJ1-3; 7 bases are a match to TRBD1. V trimming: 0 bases; J trimming: 4 bases; junction bases outside the gene matches: 6. Per the germline V gene, CDR1 is SGHTA and CDR2 is FQGTGA. There are 16 residues in the CDR3. The CDR3 spells CASSLTGAGGGNTIYF. The CDR3, as DNA: TGTGCCAGCAGCTTAACGGGCGCAGGGGGGGGAAACACCATATATTTT.

This clonotype has a handful of counts. The J gene is TRBJ2-1, the V gene TRBV29-1; tentative D call: TRBD2 (5 bases). Germline V gives CDR1 SQVTM, CDR2 ANQGSEA. V shed 6 bases and J shed 4 bases, with 25 bases lying between them. This CDR3 is built from 17 residues. This CDR3 reads CSVVDRTSPGVYNEQFF. Here the CDR3 DNA reads TGCAGCGTCGTAGACCGTACGTCTCCCGGGGTATACAATGAGCAGTTCTTC.

In this sample, this clonotype turned up many times. The V gene is TRBV10-3, the J gene TRBJ2-1, with 9 bases that match TRBD2. CDR3 length equals 18 residues. Germline V gives CDR1 ENHRY, CDR2 SYGVKD. J was trimmed by 3 bases and V by 0 bases; bases with no gene match: 9. The CDR3 region has the DNA TGTGCCATCAGTGAGTCGCTAGCGGGGAGCCCTTTCTACAATGAGCAGTTCTTC. As protein: CAISESLAGSPFYNEQFF.